What follows is one T cell receptor beta chain and its context. Its antigen is undetermined. V lost 0 bases to trimming and J lost 7 bases, with 15 bases between them. The germline V gene has CDR1 MNHNS and CDR2 SASEGT. This CDR3 has 15 amino acids. Sequencing was performed with immunoSEQ multiplex PCR; in TCRdb, only in-frame clones are kept and a portion is missing. This sample has under 30,000 clones, with around 67% found just once. These data originate in a study of PD-1 blockade in classical Hodgkin lymphoma. As for the study in general: Treatment was intravenous nivolumab, 3 mg/kg every 2 weeks, until progression. Findings of the study overall: Later analyses included only patients treated at least 1 year post-ASCT. Baseline TCR diversity was reportedly lower in newly diagnosed patients than in healthy donors. It was reported as lower still in relapsed/refractory patients. A significant rise in TCR diversity by C4D1 was seen for CD4+ but not CD8+ cells.

Each of the patients experienced relapse following autologous stem cell transplantation, and their brentuximab vedotin exposure differed. The receptor was isolated from a human donor with classical Hodgkin lymphoma. The specimen comprised peripheral blood mononuclear cells (PBMCs), sampled before the second cycle of nivolumab. The V and J genes are TRBV6-1 and TRBJ1-1; D perhaps matches TRBD1 (5 bases). CDR3 residues: CASSEAQGRLLEAFF. The CDR3 DNA follows: TGTGCCAGCAGTGAAGCGCAGGGCAGACTCCTTGAAGCTTTCTTT.